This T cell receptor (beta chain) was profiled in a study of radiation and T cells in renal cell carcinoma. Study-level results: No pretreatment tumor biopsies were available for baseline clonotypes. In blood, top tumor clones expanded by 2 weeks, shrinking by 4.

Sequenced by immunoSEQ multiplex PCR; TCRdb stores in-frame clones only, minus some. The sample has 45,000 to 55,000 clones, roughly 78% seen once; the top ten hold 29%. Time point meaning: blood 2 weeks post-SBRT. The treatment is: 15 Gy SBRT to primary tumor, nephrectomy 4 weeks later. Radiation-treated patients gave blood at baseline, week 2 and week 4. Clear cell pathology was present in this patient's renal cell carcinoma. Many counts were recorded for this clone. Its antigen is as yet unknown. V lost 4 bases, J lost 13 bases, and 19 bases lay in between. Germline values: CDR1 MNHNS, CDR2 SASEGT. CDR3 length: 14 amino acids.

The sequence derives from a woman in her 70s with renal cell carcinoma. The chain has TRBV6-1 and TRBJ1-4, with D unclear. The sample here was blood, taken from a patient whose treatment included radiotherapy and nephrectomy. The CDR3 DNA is TGTGCCAGCAGTGTCACCTCTAACCACGAGGGACTGTTTTTT. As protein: CASSVTSNHEGLFF.